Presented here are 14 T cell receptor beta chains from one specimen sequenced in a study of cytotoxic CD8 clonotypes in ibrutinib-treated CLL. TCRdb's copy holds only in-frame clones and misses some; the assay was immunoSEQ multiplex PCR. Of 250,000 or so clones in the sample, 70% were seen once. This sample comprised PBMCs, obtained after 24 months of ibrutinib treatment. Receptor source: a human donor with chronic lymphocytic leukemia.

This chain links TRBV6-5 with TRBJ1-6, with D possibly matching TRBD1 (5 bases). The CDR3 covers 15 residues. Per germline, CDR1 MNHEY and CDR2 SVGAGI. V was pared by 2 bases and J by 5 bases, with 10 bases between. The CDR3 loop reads CASSYDWGNNSPLHF. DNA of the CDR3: TGTGCCAGCAGTTACGACTGGGGGAATAATTCACCCCTCCACTTT.

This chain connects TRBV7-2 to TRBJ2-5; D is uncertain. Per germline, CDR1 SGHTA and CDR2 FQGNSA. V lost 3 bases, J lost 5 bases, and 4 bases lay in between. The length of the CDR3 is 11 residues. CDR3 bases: TGTGCCAGCAGCTTCTTTGAGACCCAGTACTTC. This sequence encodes CASSFFETQYF.

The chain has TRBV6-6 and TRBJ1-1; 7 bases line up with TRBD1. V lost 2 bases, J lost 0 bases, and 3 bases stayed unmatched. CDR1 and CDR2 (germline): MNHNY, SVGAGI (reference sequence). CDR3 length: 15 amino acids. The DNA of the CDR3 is TGTGCCAGCAGTTACAGCCAGGGGGTGAACACTGAAGCTTTCTTT. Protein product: CASSYSQGVNTEAFF.

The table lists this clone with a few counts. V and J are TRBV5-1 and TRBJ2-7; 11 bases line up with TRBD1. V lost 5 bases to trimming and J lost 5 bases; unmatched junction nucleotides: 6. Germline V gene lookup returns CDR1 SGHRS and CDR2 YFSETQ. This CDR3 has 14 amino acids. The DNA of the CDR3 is TGCGCCAGCAGGAATGGACAGGGGGCCGACGAGCAGTACTTC. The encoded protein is CASRNGQGADEQYF.

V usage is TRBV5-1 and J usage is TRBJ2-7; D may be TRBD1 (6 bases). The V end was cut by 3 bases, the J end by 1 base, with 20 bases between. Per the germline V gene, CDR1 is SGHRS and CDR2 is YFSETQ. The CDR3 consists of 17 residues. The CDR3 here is CASSYLPNRAPSYEQYF. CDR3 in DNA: TGCGCCAGCAGCTATTTACCAAACAGGGCTCCTTCCTACGAGCAGTACTTC.

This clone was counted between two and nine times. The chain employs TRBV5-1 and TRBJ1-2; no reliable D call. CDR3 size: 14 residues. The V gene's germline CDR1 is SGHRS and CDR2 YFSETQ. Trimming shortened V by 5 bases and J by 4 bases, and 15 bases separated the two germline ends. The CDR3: CASRPMGPGYGYTF. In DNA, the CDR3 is TGCGCCAGCAGACCGATGGGCCCGGGCTATGGCTACACCTTC.

CDR3 amino acids: CASSLDARDRFAGANVLTF. The CDR3 DNA reads TGTGCCAGCAGTCTAGACGCCCGGGACAGGTTCGCTGGGGCCAACGTCCTGACTTTC. This chain connects TRBV27 to TRBJ2-6, with 8 bases lining up with TRBD1. The CDR3 is 19 amino acids. Looked up from germline, CDR1 is MNHEY and CDR2 is SMNVEV (reference sequence). J was trimmed by 2 bases and V by 5 bases; bases with no gene match: 14.

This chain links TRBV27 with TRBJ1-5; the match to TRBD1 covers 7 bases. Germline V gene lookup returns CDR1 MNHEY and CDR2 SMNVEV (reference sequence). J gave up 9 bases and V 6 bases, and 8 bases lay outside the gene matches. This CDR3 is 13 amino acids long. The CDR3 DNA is TGTGCCAGCAGCCTAGGGGGCACGCGGCCCCAGCATTTT. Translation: CASSLGGTRPQHF.

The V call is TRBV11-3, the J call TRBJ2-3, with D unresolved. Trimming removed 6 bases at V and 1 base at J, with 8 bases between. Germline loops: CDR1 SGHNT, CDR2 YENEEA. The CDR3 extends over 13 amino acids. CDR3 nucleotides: TGTGCCAGCAGTGGCCGGGGCACAGATACGCAGTATTTT. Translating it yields CASSGRGTDTQYF.

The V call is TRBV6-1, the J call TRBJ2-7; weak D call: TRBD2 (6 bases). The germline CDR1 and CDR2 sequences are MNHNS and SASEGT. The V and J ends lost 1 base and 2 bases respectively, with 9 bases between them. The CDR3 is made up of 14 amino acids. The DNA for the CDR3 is TGTGCCAGCAGTGAAGTGTTAGCGGCCTACGAGCAGTACTTC. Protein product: CASSEVLAAYEQYF.

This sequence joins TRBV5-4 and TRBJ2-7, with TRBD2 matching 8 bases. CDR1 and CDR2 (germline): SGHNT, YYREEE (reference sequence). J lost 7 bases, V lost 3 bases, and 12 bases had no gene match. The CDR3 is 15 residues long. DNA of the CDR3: TGTGCCAGCAGCTCCCCAGCGGGAGAACAAGGGGAGCAGTACTTC. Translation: CASSSPAGEQGEQYF.

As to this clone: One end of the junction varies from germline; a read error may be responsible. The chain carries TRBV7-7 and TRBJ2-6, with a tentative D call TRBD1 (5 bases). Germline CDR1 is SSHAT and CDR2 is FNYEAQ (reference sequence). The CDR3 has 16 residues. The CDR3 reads CASSPSGASGANVLTF. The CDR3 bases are TGTGCTAGCAGCCCCAGTGGGGCCTCTGGGGCCAACGTCCTGACTTTC.

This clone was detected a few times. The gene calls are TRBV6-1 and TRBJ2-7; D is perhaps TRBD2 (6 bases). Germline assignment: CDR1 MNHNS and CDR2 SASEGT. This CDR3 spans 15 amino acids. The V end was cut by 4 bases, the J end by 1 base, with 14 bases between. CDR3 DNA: TGTGCCAGCAGTGGCCGAATAGCGGTATCCTACGAGCAGTACTTC. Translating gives CASSGRIAVSYEQYF.

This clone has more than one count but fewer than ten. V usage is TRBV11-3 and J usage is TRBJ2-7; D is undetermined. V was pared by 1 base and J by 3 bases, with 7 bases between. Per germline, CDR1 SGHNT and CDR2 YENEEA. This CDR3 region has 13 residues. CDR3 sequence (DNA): TGTGCCAGCAGCTTAGGGCTAGACTACGAGCAGTACTTC. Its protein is CASSLGLDYEQYF. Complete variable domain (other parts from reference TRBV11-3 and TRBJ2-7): EAGVVQSPRYKIIEKKQPVAFWCNPISGHNTLYWYLQNLGQGPELLIRYENEEAVDDSQLPKDRFSAERLKGVDSTLKIQPAELGDSAVYLCASSLGLDYEQYFGPGTRLTVT.